Shown below are 8 T cell receptor beta chains from a single sample sequenced in a study of blood T cell repertoires in COVID-19. Method: immunoSEQ multiplex PCR; TCRdb's copy keeps in-frame clones and lacks some. The table lists about 160,000 clones, about 80% of them singletons, with nearly 3.5% in the top ten. The sequenced material came from PBMCs or T cells enriched from blood (not recorded which). The receptors stem from an older woman who had recovered from COVID-19.

The gene calls are TRBV6-5 and TRBJ1-2; the D is unclear. The CDR3 length is 13 residues. Germline lookup yields CDR1 MNHEY and CDR2 SVGAGI. V lost 7 bases, J lost 4 bases, and 13 bases lay in between. CDR3 protein: CASTIEPSYGYTF. CDR3 bases: TGTGCCAGCACTATTGAACCTAGCTATGGCTACACCTTC.

V usage is TRBV24-1 and J usage is TRBJ2-3, with 14 positions matching TRBD2. Unmatched junction bases numbered 5, after V lost 10 bases and J lost 6 bases. This CDR3 has 14 amino acids. CDR1 KGHDR and CDR2 SFDVKD come from the germline V gene. As DNA, the CDR3 is TGTGCCACGGGACTAGCGGGGGCTGGGGATACGCAGTATTTT. Its translation: CATGLAGAGDTQYF.

The V gene is TRBV10-3, the J gene TRBJ2-1; the D gene is possibly TRBD2 (6 bases). The CDR3 length is 14 residues. V dropped 7 bases and J dropped 2 bases, with 12 bases sitting between them. Per germline, CDR1 ENHRY and CDR2 SYGVKD. CDR3 amino acids: CAIKEGRPYNEQFF. In DNA form, the CDR3 reads TGTGCCATCAAGGAGGGGCGGCCCTACAATGAGCAGTTCTTC.

The chain employs TRBV24-1 and TRBJ2-1, with TRBD1 as a possible D gene (6 bases). Germline CDR1 and CDR2: KGHDR and SFDVKD. The CDR3 sequence is 15 residues long. V lost 7 bases, J lost 6 bases, and 18 bases lay in between. The DNA of the CDR3 is TGTGCCACCAGCGCTAGGGGCGTAGGGGGCAATGAGCAGTTCTTC. Its translation is CATSARGVGGNEQFF.

The rearrangement joins TRBV4-2 to TRBJ2-7; D uncertain. Germline lookup yields CDR1 LGHNA and CDR2 YNFKEQ. This CDR3 has 11 amino acids. Trimming shortened V by 4 bases and J by 3 bases, and 4 bases separated the two germline ends. The DNA for the CDR3 is TGTGCCAGCAGCCCAGGCTACGAGCAGTACTTC. This encodes CASSPGYEQYF.

The V and J genes are TRBV5-1 and TRBJ2-2, with a weak D call TRBD1 (6 bases). CDR3 size: 15 residues. The ends were cut back, 5 bases at V and 0 bases at J, with 11 bases in the middle. CDR1 and CDR2 (germline): SGHRS, YFSETQ. In DNA, the CDR3 is TGCGCCAGCAGTCAGGGACAACCGAACACCGGGGAGCTGTTTTTT. This translates into CASSQGQPNTGELFF.

The genes are TRBV3-1 (or the pseudogene TRBV3-2) and TRBJ2-3, with TRBD2 matching 13 bases. The CDR3 length is 15 residues. The V gene end was trimmed by 1 base and the J gene end by 5 bases; junction bases not matched to a gene: 0. Germline V gene lookup returns CDR1 LGHDT and CDR2 YNNKEL (reference sequence). The CDR3 protein is CASSQGLAGGDTQYF. For the CDR3, the DNA is TGTGCCAGCAGCCAAGGACTAGCGGGGGGAGATACGCAGTATTTT.

This clone was seen a handful of times. V gene TRBV6-5 combines with J gene TRBJ2-2; 7 positions agree with TRBD2. Unmatched junction bases numbered 9, after V lost 2 bases and J lost 6 bases. Germline CDR1 and CDR2: MNHEY and SVGAGI. The CDR3 extends over 16 amino acids. The CDR3 is CASSYGWGRGAGELFF. CDR3 nucleotide sequence: TGTGCCAGCAGTTACGGATGGGGGAGGGGTGCCGGGGAGCTGTTTTTT.